This TCR beta chain was recovered during a study of T cells after posttransplantation cyclophosphamide. Sequencing used immunoSEQ multiplex PCR; TCRdb keeps in-frame clones, though not all of them. The table has 12,000 or so clones, under 95% seen once; the top ten hold roughly 3.5%. As regards this clone: The antigen remains unidentified.

Treatment was busulfan-fludarabine conditioning, a marrow graft, and cyclophosphamide on days +3 and +4. V was clipped by 3 bases and J by 7 bases; unmatched bases: 6. The CDR3 loop spans 14 amino acids. The germline gives CDR1 KGHSH, CDR2 LQKENI. Study-wide points: Blood and skin or GI T cell repertoires showed limited TRB overlap. After PTCy, TRB diversity resembled that of CNI/methotrexate controls. Donor CD8+ memory clones often dominated recipient blood repertoires at later times.

The receptor comes from a female patient in her 30s who received an allogeneic stem cell transplant from an unrelated donor, was CMV-positive, and had no GVHD. Some T cells could come from the graft donor. Sequenced here: PBMCs, sampled after allogeneic stem cell transplant with posttransplant cyclophosphamide. The chain is built from TRBV18 and TRBJ1-2; 9 nucleotides line up with TRBD1. In DNA, the CDR3 is TGTGCCAGCTCACCTATCGGGACAGGGTTTGGCTACACCTTC. It is translated as CASSPIGTGFGYTF.